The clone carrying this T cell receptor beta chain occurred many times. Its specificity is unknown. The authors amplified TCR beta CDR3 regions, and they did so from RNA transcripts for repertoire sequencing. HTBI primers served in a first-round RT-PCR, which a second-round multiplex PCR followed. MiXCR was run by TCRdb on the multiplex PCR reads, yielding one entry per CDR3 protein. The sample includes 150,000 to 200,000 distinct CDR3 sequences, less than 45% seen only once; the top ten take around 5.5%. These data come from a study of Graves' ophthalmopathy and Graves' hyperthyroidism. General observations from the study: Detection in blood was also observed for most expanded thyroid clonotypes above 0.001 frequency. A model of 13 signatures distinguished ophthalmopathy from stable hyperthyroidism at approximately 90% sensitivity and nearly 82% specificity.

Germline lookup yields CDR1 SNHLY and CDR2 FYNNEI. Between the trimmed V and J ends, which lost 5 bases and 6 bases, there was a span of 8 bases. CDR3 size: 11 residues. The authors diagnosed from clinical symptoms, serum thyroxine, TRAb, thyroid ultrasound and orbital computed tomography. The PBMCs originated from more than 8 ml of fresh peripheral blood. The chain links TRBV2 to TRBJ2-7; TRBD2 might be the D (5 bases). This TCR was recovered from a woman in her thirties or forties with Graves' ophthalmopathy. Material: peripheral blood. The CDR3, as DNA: TGTGCCAGCAGTCCCGCGGGCGAGCAGTACTTC. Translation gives CASSPAGEQYF.